A selection of T cell receptor beta chains follows, all from one sample in a study of CD8 T cells in Susac syndrome. TCRdb used MiXCR to reprocess the immunoSEQ multiplex PCR reads, holding one entry per CDR3 protein. This table holds 130,000 or so distinct CDR3 sequences, around 75% found once. The sample was CD8+ T cells from PBMCs. The receptors stem from a human donor with multiple sclerosis. Each CDR3 is given with its conserved first and last residue. D genes are given only for firm matches. Clone size is not always given. Where it is, it says once, few, many or a class for expanded clones.

CDR3aa: CASSQDGRGTEAFF; CDR3nt: TGTGCCAGCAGCCAAGATGGAAGGGGCACTGAAGCTTTCTTT; v_gene: TRBV3-1; j_gene: TRBJ1-1; abundance: NA; d_gene: NA
CDR3aa: CASSQGTSGSNEQFF; CDR3nt: TGCGCCAGCAGCCAAGGGACTAGCGGGAGCAATGAGCAGTTCTTC; v_gene: TRBV4-1; j_gene: TRBJ2-1; abundance: NA; d_gene: TRBD2
CDR3aa: CASSQGGHEQFF; CDR3nt: TGCGCCAGCAGCCAAGGGGGGCATGAGCAGTTCTTC; v_gene: TRBV4-1; j_gene: TRBJ2-1; abundance: NA; d_gene: NA
CDR3aa: CASSYANNEQFF; CDR3nt: TGTGCCAGCAGCTATGCCAACAATGAGCAGTTCTTC; v_gene: TRBV13; j_gene: TRBJ2-1; abundance: NA; d_gene: NA
CDR3aa: CASHPTSGLYAQYF; CDR3nt: TGTGCCAGCCACCCGACTAGCGGGCTCTATGCGCAGTATTTT; v_gene: TRBV5-6; j_gene: TRBJ2-3; abundance: NA; d_gene: TRBD2
CDR3aa: CASSSLDRGGDEQFF; CDR3nt: TGTGCCAGCAGCTCCCTGGACAGGGGTGGCGATGAGCAGTTCTTC; v_gene: TRBV11-2; j_gene: TRBJ2-1; abundance: NA; d_gene: TRBD1
CDR3aa: CASSSSLIQREAFF; CDR3nt: TGTGCCAGTAGTTCCAGCCTGATCCAGAGAGAAGCTTTCTTT; v_gene: TRBV19; j_gene: TRBJ1-1; abundance: NA; d_gene: NA
CDR3aa: CASSSGRGMETQYF; CDR3nt: TGTGCCAGCAGTTCCGGGCGGGGGATGGAGACCCAGTACTTC; v_gene: TRBV27; j_gene: TRBJ2-5; abundance: NA; d_gene: TRBD2
CDR3aa: CASSIYVHTEAFF; CDR3nt: TGTGCCAGTAGTATATATGTCCACACTGAAGCTTTCTTT; v_gene: TRBV19; j_gene: TRBJ1-1; abundance: NA; d_gene: NA
CDR3aa: CASSQDLGAAYNEQFF; CDR3nt: TGTGCCAGCAGCCAAGACTTAGGGGCAGCCTACAATGAGCAGTTCTTC; v_gene: TRBV3-1; j_gene: TRBJ2-1; abundance: once; d_gene: NA
CDR3aa: CASSLAIRAGNFGWEQYF; CDR3nt: TGTGCCAGCAGTTTAGCGATTCGGGCAGGCAATTTCGGTTGGGAGCAGTACTTC; v_gene: TRBV12-3/TRBV12-4; j_gene: TRBJ2-7; abundance: NA; d_gene: NA
CDR3aa: CASRTTGGADTQYF; CDR3nt: TGTGCCAGCAGGACCACAGGGGGCGCAGATACGCAGTATTTT; v_gene: TRBV28; j_gene: TRBJ2-3; abundance: NA; d_gene: TRBD1
CDR3aa: CASSQERTAINEKLFF; CDR3nt: TGCGCCAGCAGCCAAGAGAGGACAGCAATTAATGAAAAACTGTTTTTT; v_gene: TRBV4-1; j_gene: TRBJ1-4; abundance: NA; d_gene: NA
CDR3aa: CASRDTLSYEQYF; CDR3nt: TGTGCCAGTAGGGACACCCTCTCCTACGAGCAGTACTTC; v_gene: TRBV19; j_gene: TRBJ2-7; abundance: few; d_gene: NA
CDR3aa: CASLIVGYGYTF; CDR3nt: TGTGCCAGCCTCATCGTTGGCTATGGCTACACCTTC; v_gene: TRBV7-9; j_gene: TRBJ1-2; abundance: NA; d_gene: NA
CDR3aa: CASSGQQGWETQYF; CDR3nt: TGTGCCAGCAGCGGACAACAGGGGTGGGAGACCCAGTACTTC; v_gene: TRBV9; j_gene: TRBJ2-5; abundance: NA; d_gene: TRBD1
CDR3aa: CASTQNRMTTNEKLFF; CDR3nt: TGTGCCAGCACCCAAAACAGGATGACAACTAATGAAAAACTGTTTTTT; v_gene: TRBV7-2; j_gene: TRBJ1-4; abundance: NA; d_gene: NA
CDR3aa: CASSSGGTYNEQFF; CDR3nt: TGTGCCAGTTCTAGCGGGGGGACCTACAATGAGCAGTTCTTC; v_gene: TRBV19; j_gene: TRBJ2-1; abundance: few; d_gene: TRBD2
CDR3aa: CASTSGGALEQYF; CDR3nt: TGTGCCAGCACAAGCGGGGGGGCTCTCGAGCAGTACTTC; v_gene: TRBV7-6; j_gene: TRBJ2-7; abundance: NA; d_gene: TRBD2
CDR3aa: CASGLYQGRSYNEQFF; CDR3nt: TGTGCTAGTGGTTTGTACCAGGGTCGGTCCTACAATGAGCAGTTCTTC; v_gene: TRBV12-5; j_gene: TRBJ2-1; abundance: NA; d_gene: NA
CDR3aa: CASSVTGNTGELFF; CDR3nt: TGTGCCAGCAGCGTAACAGGGAACACCGGGGAGCTGTTTTTT; v_gene: TRBV6-5; j_gene: TRBJ2-2; abundance: once; d_gene: NA
CDR3aa: CASSQDLWQGGYEQYF; CDR3nt: TGTGCCAGCAGCCAAGATTTATGGCAGGGTGGCTACGAGCAGTACTTC; v_gene: TRBV4-2; j_gene: TRBJ2-7; abundance: NA; d_gene: NA
CDR3aa: CASSPTPPMTDPQETQYF; CDR3nt: TGTGCCAGCTCACCGACCCCGCCGATGACAGATCCCCAAGAGACCCAGTACTTC; v_gene: TRBV18; j_gene: TRBJ2-5; abundance: NA; d_gene: NA